These 20 T cell receptor beta chains share one sample of origin, sequenced in a study of T cell responses to AZD1222 COVID-19 vaccine. Only in-frame clones appear in the TCRdb table, and some are missing; sequencing was by immunoSEQ multiplex PCR. Of around 130,000 clones in the sample, 86% were seen once. Sequenced material: peripheral blood, taken on day 0 of AZD1222 vaccination. These receptors originate from an adult in good health.

By sample share, this clone is medium-sized. The chain combines TRBV7-8 with TRBJ2-7; the D gene is possibly TRBD1 (5 bases). Trimming removed 5 bases from V and 2 bases from J, with 13 bases in between. The CDR3 length is 14 residues. The germline V gene encodes CDR1 SGHVS and CDR2 FQNEAQ. CDR3 in DNA: TGTGCCAGCAGCCTAACGGACACCGCCTACGAGCAGTACTTC. Its protein is CASSLTDTAYEQYF.

This rearrangement joins TRBV6-6 to TRBJ2-5; 11 nucleotides agree with TRBD2. This CDR3 contains 17 residues. Trimming took 5 bases from V and 4 from J; bases not matched to a gene: 12. In germline, CDR1 is MNHNY, CDR2 SVGAGI (reference sequence). The CDR3: CASSRTSGRVRGETQYF. The CDR3 DNA reads TGTGCCAGCAGTCGGACTAGCGGGCGGGTTAGAGGAGAGACCCAGTACTTC.

The V and J genes are TRBV5-4 and TRBJ2-3, with a tentative D call TRBD1 (6 bases). CDR1 is SGHNT and CDR2 is YYREEE in the germline V gene (reference sequence). This CDR3 contains 15 residues. Trimming pared 5 bases from V and 3 bases from J, leaving 16 bases between. The CDR3 nucleotides are TGTGCCAGCAGGAATGTAGGGGGAATTACAGATACGCAGTATTTT. This gives the protein CASRNVGGITDTQYF.

The V and J genes are TRBV4-3 and TRBJ2-7; no clear D gene. Trimming removed 3 bases at V and 4 bases at J, with 10 bases between. Germline V lookup: CDR1 LGHNA, CDR2 YSLEER. The CDR3 covers 13 residues. CDR3: CASSQGHSYEQYF. As DNA, the CDR3 is TGCGCCAGCAGCCAGGGCCACTCTTACGAGCAGTACTTC.

This clone was recorded once. V and J are TRBV7-6 and TRBJ2-5, with 8 nucleotides matching TRBD2. Trimming took 5 bases from V and 5 from J; bases not matched to a gene: 10. Looked up from germline, CDR1 is SGHVS and CDR2 is FNYEAQ. This CDR3 comprises 15 residues. CDR3 bases: TGTGCCAGCAGCCCTGGGACTAGTAGTCGGGAGACCCAGTACTTC. Translated: CASSPGTSSRETQYF.

The gene calls are TRBV6-5 and TRBJ2-1; TRBD2 agrees at 8 bases. V gave up 8 bases and J gave up 9 bases; unmatched junction bases: 9. Germline V gene data show CDR1 as MNHEY and CDR2 as SVGAGI. The CDR3 runs to 13 residues. This CDR3 reads CASEGTRTIEQFF. In nucleotides, the CDR3 is TGTGCCAGCGAGGGGACTAGAACTATTGAGCAGTTCTTC.

The rearrangement uses TRBV6-2 or TRBV6-3 and TRBJ2-7; 9 bases are shared with TRBD2. With V trimmed by 6 bases and J by 4 bases, 4 bases remained unmatched. CDR1 is MNHEY and CDR2 is SVGEGT in the germline V gene. This CDR3 is 13 amino acids long. CDR3 loop: CASSFSGGYEQYF. The DNA for the CDR3 is TGTGCCAGCAGCTTTAGCGGGGGATACGAGCAGTACTTC.

The V call is TRBV4-2, the J call TRBJ1-5; tentatively, D is TRBD1 (5 bases). V shed 3 bases and J shed 7 bases, with 19 bases lying between them. Per germline, CDR1 LGHNA and CDR2 YNFKEQ. The CDR3 length is 16 residues. The CDR3 is CASSQEGTRGWQPQHF. DNA of the CDR3: TGTGCCAGCAGCCAGGAAGGGACTCGTGGGTGGCAGCCCCAGCATTTT.

The table lists this clone with a count of one. The chain couples TRBV10-2 to TRBJ1-1; D remains unclear. Germline CDR1 reads WSHSY; CDR2 reads SAAADI. V was pared by 1 base and J by 5 bases, with 8 bases between. The CDR3 consists of 13 residues. This CDR3 is CASSEFWATEAFF. The CDR3 bases are TGCGCCAGCAGTGAGTTCTGGGCAACTGAAGCTTTCTTT.

The chain uses TRBV24-1 and TRBJ2-4; D not certain. The ends were cut back, 7 bases at V and 0 bases at J, with 15 bases in the middle. The germline CDR1 and CDR2 sequences are KGHDR and SFDVKD. The CDR3 extends over 16 amino acids. The CDR3 reads CATSTWGVIAKNIQYF. As DNA, the CDR3 is TGTGCCACCAGCACCTGGGGTGTAATAGCCAAAAACATTCAGTACTTC.

This sequence joins TRBV3-1 (or the pseudogene TRBV3-2) and TRBJ2-3, with 9 positions matching TRBD2. V lost 4 bases and J lost 7; bases outside the gene matches: 12. CDR1 and CDR2 (germline): LGHDT, YNNKEL (reference sequence). The CDR3 is made up of 16 amino acids. Here the CDR3 reads CASSRYLGGGAHTQYF. CDR3 coding DNA: TGTGCCAGCAGCCGCTACCTTGGCGGGGGGGCCCATACGCAGTATTTT.

The chain carries TRBV29-1 and TRBJ2-3; maybe TRBD1 (6 bases). Germline CDR1 reads SQVTM; CDR2 reads ANQGSEA. V shed 6 bases and J shed 2 bases, with 12 bases lying between them. The CDR3 has 13 amino acids. The CDR3 loop is CSVPGHFTDTQYF. The CDR3 coding sequence is TGCAGCGTACCGGGACACTTCACAGATACGCAGTATTTT.

The chain has TRBV7-3 and TRBJ2-3; the match to TRBD2 covers 9 bases. Germline CDR1 and CDR2: SGHTA and FQGTGA. Trimming at V came to 4 bases and at J to 1 base, leaving 3 bases not matched to a gene. The CDR3 extends over 15 amino acids. The CDR3: CASSSIAGGTDTQYF. CDR3 sequence (DNA): TGTGCCAGCAGCTCCATAGCGGGGGGCACAGATACGCAGTATTTT.

The genes are TRBV27 and TRBJ1-1, with 8 bases lining up with TRBD1. CDR1 and CDR2 from the germline V gene are MNHEY and SMNVEV (reference sequence). The V and J ends lost 4 bases and 5 bases, in that order; junction bases with no gene match: 9. The CDR3 totals 15 residues. CDR3 bases: TGTGCCAGCAGTTCCATTCAGGGGGCGAGGACTGAAGCTTTCTTT. Protein: CASSSIQGARTEAFF.

J is TRBJ1-1 and V is TRBV11-2; D is ambiguous. This CDR3 comprises 14 residues. Trimming stripped 1 base from V and 0 bases from J, with 6 bases between. The germline V gene encodes CDR1 SGHAT and CDR2 FQNNGV. The CDR3 DNA follows: TGTGCCAGCAGCTTAGGGGCCCTGAACACTGAAGCTTTCTTT. Its protein product is CASSLGALNTEAFF.

The chain has TRBV5-1 and TRBJ1-1; D gene unclear. CDR1 and CDR2 from the germline V gene are SGHRS and YFSETQ. CDR3 length: 16 amino acids. V lost 0 bases and J 1 base, leaving 13 bases between the germline ends. CDR3 sequence: CASSLAGGLTNTEAFF. The CDR3 DNA sequence: TGCGCCAGCAGCTTGGCCGGCGGCCTTACGAACACTGAAGCTTTCTTT. Full variable domain (remainder filled in from reference TRBV5-1 and TRBJ1-1): KAGVTQTPRYLIKTRGQQVTLSCSPISGHRSVSWYQQTPGQGLQFLFEYFSETQRNKGNFPGRFSGRQFSNSRSEMNVSTLELGDSALYLCASSLAGGLTNTEAFFGQGTRLTVV.

This chain connects TRBV7-8 to TRBJ2-5; TRBD1 aligns across 10 bases. Germline CDR1 reads SGHVS; CDR2 reads FQNEAQ. Trimming at V came to 3 bases and at J to 5 bases, leaving 6 bases not matched to a gene. CDR3 length: 15 amino acids. As DNA, the CDR3 is TGTGCCAGCAGCTTCCGGGACAGGGGAGGGGAGACCCAGTACTTC. This encodes CASSFRDRGGETQYF.

This chain links TRBV30 with TRBJ1-6; TRBD1 is a possible D gene (5 bases). Germline lookup yields CDR1 GTSNPN and CDR2 SVGIG (reference sequence). Trimming stripped 5 bases from V and 2 bases from J, with 13 bases between. The CDR3 contains 15 residues. The CDR3 protein is CAWDTRTTYNSPLHF. The DNA for the CDR3 is TGTGCCTGGGACACGAGGACAACCTATAATTCACCCCTCCACTTT.

The chain recombines TRBV20-1 with TRBJ2-5; D not resolved. The V gene lost 7 bases and the J gene lost 1 base, with 4 bases spanning the gap. The CDR3 covers 10 residues. The germline V gene has CDR1 DFQATT and CDR2 SNEGSKA (reference sequence). CDR3 DNA sequence: TGCAGTGGGGTCCAAGAGACCCAGTACTTC. Amino acids: CSGVQETQYF.

This chain connects TRBV6-1 to TRBJ2-7, with TRBD2 identical over 8 bases. In germline, CDR1 is MNHNS, CDR2 SASEGT. The V gene end was trimmed by 3 bases and the J gene end by 3 bases; junction bases not matched to a gene: 10. The CDR3 sequence is 16 residues long. CDR3 bases: TGTGCCAGCAGTGAGGAACATGCGGGAGGTTACTACGAGCAGTACTTC. Translated: CASSEEHAGGYYEQYF.